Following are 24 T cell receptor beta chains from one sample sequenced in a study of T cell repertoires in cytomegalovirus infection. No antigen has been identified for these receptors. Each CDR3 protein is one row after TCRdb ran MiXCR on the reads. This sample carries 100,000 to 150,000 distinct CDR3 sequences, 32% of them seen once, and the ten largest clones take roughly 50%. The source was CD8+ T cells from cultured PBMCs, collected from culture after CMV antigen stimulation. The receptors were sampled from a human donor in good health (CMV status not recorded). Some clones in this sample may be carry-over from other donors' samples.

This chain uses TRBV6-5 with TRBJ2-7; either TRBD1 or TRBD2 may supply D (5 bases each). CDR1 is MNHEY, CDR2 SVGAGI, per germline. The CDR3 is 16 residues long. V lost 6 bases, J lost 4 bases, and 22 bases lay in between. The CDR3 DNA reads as TGTGCCAGCAGCAATTATCGGGACGGCCCGTGGTACGAGCAGTACTTC. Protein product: CASSNYRDGPWYEQYF.

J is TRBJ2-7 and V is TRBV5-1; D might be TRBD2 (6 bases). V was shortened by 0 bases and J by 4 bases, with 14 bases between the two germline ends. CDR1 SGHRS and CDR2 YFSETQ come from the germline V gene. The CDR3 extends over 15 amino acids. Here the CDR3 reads CASSLDGGQGYEQYF. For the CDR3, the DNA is TGCGCCAGCAGCTTGGATGGAGGGCAGGGATACGAGCAGTACTTC. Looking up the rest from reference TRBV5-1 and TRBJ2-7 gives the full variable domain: KAGVTQTPRYLIKTRGQQVTLSCSPISGHRSVSWYQQTPGQGLQFLFEYFSETQRNKGNFPGRFSGRQFSNSRSEMNVSTLELGDSALYLCASSLDGGQGYEQYFGPGTRLTVT.

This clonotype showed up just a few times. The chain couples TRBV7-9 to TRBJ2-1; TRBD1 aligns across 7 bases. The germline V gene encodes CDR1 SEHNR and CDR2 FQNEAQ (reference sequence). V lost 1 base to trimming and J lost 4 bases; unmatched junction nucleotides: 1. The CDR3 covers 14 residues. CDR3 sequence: CASSLETGYNEQFF. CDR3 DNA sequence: TGTGCCAGCAGCTTAGAGACAGGGTACAATGAGCAGTTCTTC.

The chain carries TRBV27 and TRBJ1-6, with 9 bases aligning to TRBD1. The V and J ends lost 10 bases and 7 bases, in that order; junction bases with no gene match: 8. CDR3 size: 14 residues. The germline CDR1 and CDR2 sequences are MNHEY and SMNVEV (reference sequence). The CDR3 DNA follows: TGTGCCACGAAACAGGGGGCTTACAATTCACCCCTCCACTTT. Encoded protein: CATKQGAYNSPLHF.

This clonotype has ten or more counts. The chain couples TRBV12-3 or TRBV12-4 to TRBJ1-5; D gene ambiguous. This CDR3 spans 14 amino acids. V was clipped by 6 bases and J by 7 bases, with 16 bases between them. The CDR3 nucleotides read TGTGCCAGCAGCTCAGCGGACTGGCTCCAGCCCCAGCATTTT. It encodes CASSSADWLQPQHF.

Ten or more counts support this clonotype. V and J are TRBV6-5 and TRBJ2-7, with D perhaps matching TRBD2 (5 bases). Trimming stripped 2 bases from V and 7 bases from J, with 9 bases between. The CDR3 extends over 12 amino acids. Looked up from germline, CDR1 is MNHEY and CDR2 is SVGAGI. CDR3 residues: CASSYRGGEQYF. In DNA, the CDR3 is TGTGCCAGCAGTTACCGGGGTGGTGAGCAGTACTTC.

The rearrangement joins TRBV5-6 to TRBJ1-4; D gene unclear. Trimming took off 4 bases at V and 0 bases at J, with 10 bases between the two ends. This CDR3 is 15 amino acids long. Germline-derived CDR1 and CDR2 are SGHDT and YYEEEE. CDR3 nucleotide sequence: TGTGCCAGCAGCGCCGGTAGTGCAACTAATGAAAAACTGTTTTTT. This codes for CASSAGSATNEKLFF.

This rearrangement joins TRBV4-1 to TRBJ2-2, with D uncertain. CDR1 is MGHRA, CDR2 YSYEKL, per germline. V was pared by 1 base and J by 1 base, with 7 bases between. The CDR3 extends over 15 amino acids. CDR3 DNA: TGCGCCAGCAGCCAAGTTCGGGTGAACACCGGGGAGCTGTTTTTT. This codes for CASSQVRVNTGELFF.

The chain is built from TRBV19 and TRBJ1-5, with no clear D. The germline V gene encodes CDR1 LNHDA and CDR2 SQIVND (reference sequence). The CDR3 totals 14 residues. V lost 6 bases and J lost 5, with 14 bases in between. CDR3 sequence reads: CASRTEVPYQPQHF. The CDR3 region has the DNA TGTGCCAGTAGGACGGAGGTGCCGTATCAGCCCCAGCATTTT.

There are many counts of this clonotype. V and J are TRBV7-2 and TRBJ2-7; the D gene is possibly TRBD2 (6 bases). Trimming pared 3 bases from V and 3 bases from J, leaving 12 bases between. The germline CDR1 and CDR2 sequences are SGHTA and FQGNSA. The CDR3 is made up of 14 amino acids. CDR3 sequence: CASSFSGEHYEQYF. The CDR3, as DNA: TGTGCCAGCAGCTTCTCGGGGGAACACTACGAGCAGTACTTC.

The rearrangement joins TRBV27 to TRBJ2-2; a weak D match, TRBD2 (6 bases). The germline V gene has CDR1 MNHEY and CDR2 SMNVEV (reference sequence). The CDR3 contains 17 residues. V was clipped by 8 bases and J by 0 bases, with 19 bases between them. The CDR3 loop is CASSIDSRGSNTGELFF. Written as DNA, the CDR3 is TGTGCCAGCTCGATCGATTCACGGGGGTCGAACACCGGGGAGCTGTTTTTT.

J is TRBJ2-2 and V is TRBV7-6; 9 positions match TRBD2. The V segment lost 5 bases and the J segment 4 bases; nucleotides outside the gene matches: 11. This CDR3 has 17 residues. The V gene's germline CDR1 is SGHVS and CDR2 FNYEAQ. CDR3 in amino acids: CASSPSGGGAPTGELFF. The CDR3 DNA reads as TGTGCCAGCAGCCCGAGTGGCGGGGGGGCCCCCACCGGGGAGCTGTTTTTT.

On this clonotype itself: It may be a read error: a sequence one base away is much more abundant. The DNA of the CDR3 is TGTGCCAGCAGCCCACAGAACACCGGGGAGCTGTTTTTT. It specifies CASSPQNTGELFF. The V and J genes are TRBV3-1 and TRBJ2-2; D remains unclear. The germline CDR1 and CDR2 sequences are LGHDT and YNNKEL (reference sequence). This CDR3 is built from 13 residues. V was cut by 4 bases and J by 1 base, with 4 bases left in between.

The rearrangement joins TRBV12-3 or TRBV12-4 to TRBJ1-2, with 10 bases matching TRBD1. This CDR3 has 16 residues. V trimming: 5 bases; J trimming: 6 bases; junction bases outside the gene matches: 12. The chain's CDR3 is CASSDRDRGGWDGYTF. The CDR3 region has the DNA TGTGCCAGCAGTGACCGGGACAGGGGTGGTTGGGATGGCTACACCTTC.

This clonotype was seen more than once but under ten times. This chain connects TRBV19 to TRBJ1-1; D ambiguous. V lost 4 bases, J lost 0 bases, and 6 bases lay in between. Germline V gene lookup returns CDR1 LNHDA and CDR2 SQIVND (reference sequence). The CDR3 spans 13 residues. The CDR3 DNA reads TGTGCCAGTAGTAGGGCAGTGAACACTGAAGCTTTCTTT. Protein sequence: CASSRAVNTEAFF.

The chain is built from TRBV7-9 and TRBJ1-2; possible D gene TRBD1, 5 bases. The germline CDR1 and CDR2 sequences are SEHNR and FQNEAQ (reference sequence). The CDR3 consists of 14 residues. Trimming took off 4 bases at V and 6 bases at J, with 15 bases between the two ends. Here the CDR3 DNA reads TGTGCCAGCAGCTCGGGGCGCTCCGCGGATGGCTACACCTTC. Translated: CASSSGRSADGYTF.

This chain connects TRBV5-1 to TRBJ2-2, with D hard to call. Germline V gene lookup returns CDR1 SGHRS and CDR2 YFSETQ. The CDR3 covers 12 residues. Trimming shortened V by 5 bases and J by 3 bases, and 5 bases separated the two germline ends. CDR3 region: CASSSDTGELFF. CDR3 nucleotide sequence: TGCGCCAGCAGTTCAGACACCGGGGAGCTGTTTTTT.

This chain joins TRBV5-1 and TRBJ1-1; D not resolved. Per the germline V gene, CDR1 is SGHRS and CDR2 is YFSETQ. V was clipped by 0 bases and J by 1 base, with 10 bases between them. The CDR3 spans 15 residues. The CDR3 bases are TGCGCCAGCAGCTTGGTCGGGGTAGAGAACACTGAAGCTTTCTTT. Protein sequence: CASSLVGVENTEAFF.

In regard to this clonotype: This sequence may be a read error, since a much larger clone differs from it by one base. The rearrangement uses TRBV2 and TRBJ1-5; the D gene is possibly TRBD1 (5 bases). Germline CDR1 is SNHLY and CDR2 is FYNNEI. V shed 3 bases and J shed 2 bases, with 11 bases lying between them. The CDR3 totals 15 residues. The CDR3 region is CASSEIGAGNQPQHF. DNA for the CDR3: TGTGCCAGCAGTGAGATAGGGGCGGGCAATCAGCCCCAGCATTTT.

CDR3 nucleotides: TGTGCCACCCGGCAGGGAAGCCTCTATGGCTACACCTTC. As protein: CATRQGSLYGYTF. The rearrangement links TRBV15 to TRBJ1-2, with TRBD1 as a possible D gene (5 bases). Deletions cut 8 bases from V and 4 bases from J, with 14 bases between. Germline loops: CDR1 LNHNV, CDR2 YYDKDF (reference sequence). The CDR3 covers 13 residues.

In DNA form, the CDR3 reads TGTGCCAGCAGCCTAACAGGGGGCAGAGAGCAGTTCTTC. Translated: CASSLTGGREQFF. This rearrangement joins TRBV7-6 to TRBJ2-1; 9 positions match TRBD1. The V and J ends lost 5 bases and 10 bases, in that order; junction bases with no gene match: 6. This CDR3 comprises 13 residues. Germline CDR1 is SGHVS and CDR2 is FNYEAQ.

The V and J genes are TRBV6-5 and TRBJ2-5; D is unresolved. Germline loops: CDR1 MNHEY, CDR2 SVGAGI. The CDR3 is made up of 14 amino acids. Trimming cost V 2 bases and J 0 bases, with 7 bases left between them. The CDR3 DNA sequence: TGTGCCAGCAGTTACCTGTACGACCAAGAGACCCAGTACTTC. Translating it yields CASSYLYDQETQYF.

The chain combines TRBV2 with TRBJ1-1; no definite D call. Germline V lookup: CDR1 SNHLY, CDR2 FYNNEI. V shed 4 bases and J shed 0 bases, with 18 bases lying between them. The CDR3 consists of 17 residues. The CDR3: CASSGMAEGTLNTEAFF. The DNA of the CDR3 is TGTGCCAGCAGTGGCATGGCGGAAGGTACTTTGAACACTGAAGCTTTCTTT. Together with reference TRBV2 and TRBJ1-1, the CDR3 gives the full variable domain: EPEVTQTPSHQVTQMGQEVILRCVPISNHLYFYWYRQILGQKVEFLVSFYNNEISEKSEIFDDQFSVERPDGSNFTLKIRSTKLEDSAMYFCASSGMAEGTLNTEAFFGQGTRLTVV.

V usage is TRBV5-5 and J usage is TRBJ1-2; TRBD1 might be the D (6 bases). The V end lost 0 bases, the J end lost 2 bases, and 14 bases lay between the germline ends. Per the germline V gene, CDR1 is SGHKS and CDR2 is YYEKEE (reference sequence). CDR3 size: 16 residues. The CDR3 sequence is CASSLEGQLQNYGYTF. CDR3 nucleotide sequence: TGTGCCAGCAGCTTGGAGGGACAACTCCAAAACTATGGCTACACCTTC. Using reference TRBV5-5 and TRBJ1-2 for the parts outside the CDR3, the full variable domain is DAGVTQSPTHLIKTRGQQVTLRCSPISGHKSVSWYQQVLGQGPQFIFQYYEKEERGRGNFPDRFSARQFPNYSSELNVNALLLGDSALYLCASSLEGQLQNYGYTFGSGTRLTVV.